This entry describes one T cell receptor beta chain. J was trimmed by 2 bases and V by 1 base; bases with no gene match: 3. CDR3 length: 15 amino acids. Germline values: CDR1 LGHDT, CDR2 YNNKEL (reference sequence). Clones were sequenced by immunoSEQ multiplex PCR, and TCRdb holds only the in-frame ones, with some missing. The table records fewer than 200,000 clones, around nine tenths of them present only once. Seattle's enrolled individuals joined amid active infection and were then monitored longitudinally. The data were obtained in a study of blood T cell repertoires in COVID-19. Across the study: The samples span acute and convalescent COVID-19 from the United States, Italy and Spain. Sample material is recorded as cDNA or gDNA derived from T cells, B-cell-depleted T cells, or PBMCs.

Sequencing was carried out using peripheral blood. V and J are TRBV3-1 (or the pseudogene TRBV3-2) and TRBJ2-7; 9 positions match TRBD1. This sequence was found in a woman in her 70s with COVID-19, enrolled during active disease. CDR3 amino acids: CASSQGGQGTYEQYF. The CDR3 coding sequence is TGTGCCAGCAGCCAAGGGGGACAGGGAACCTACGAGCAGTACTTC.